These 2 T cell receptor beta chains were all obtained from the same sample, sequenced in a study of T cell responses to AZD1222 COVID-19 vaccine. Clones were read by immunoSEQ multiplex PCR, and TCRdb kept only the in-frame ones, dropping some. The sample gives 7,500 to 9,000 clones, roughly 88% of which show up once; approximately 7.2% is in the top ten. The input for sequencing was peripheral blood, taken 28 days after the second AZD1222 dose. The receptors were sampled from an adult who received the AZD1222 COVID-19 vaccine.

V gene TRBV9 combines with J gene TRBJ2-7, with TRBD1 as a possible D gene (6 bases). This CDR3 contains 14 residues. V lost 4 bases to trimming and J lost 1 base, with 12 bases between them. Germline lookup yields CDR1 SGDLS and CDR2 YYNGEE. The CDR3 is CASSPRTDSYEQYF. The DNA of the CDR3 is TGTGCCAGCAGCCCACGGACAGATTCCTACGAGCAGTACTTC.

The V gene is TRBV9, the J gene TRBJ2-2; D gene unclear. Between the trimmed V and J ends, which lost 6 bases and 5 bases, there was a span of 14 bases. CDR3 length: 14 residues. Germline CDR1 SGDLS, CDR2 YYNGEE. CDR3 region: CASKGLSVTGELFF. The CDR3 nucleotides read TGTGCCAGCAAAGGCCTTTCCGTTACCGGGGAGCTGTTTTTT.